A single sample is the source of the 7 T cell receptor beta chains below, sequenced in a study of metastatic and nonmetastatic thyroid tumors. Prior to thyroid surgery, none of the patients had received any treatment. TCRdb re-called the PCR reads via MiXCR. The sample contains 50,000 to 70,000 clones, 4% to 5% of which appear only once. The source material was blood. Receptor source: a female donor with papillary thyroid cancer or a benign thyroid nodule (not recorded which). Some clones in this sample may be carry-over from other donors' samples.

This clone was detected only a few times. CDR3 in amino acids: CASSLSTINYGYTF. The CDR3, as DNA: TGCGCCAGCAGCTTGTCTACCATCAACTATGGCTACACCTTC. The chain recombines TRBV5-1 with TRBJ1-2; D gene ambiguous. The CDR3 is 14 amino acids. Trimming cost V 1 base and J 2 bases, with 9 bases left between them. Per the germline V gene, CDR1 is SGHRS and CDR2 is YFSETQ.

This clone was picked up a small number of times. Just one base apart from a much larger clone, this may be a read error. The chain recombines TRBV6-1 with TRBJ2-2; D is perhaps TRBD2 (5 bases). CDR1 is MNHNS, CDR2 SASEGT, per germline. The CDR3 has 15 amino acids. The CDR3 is CASSRSPHNTGEPFF. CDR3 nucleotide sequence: TGTGCCAGCAGTAGATCCCCGCATAACACCGGGGAGCCGTTTTTT.

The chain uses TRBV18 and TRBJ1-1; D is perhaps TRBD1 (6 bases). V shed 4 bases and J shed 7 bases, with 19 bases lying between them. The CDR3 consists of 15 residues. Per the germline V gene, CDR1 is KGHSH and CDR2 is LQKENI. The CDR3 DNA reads TGTGCCAGCTCACGTCCAGGGGAGTACGGGGTTGAAGCTTTCTTT. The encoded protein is CASSRPGEYGVEAFF.

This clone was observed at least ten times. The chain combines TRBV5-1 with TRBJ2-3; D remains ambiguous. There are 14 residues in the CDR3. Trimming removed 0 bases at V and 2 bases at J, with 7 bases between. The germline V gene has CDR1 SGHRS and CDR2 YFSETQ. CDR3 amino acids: CASSLADSTDTQYF. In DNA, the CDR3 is TGCGCCAGCAGCTTGGCCGACTCCACAGATACGCAGTATTTT.

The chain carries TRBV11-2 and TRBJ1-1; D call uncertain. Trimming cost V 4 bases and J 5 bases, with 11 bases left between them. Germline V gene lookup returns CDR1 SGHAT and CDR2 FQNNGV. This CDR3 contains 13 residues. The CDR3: CASSSFWGTEAFF. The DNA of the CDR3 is TGTGCCAGCAGCTCTTTCTGGGGAACTGAAGCTTTCTTT.

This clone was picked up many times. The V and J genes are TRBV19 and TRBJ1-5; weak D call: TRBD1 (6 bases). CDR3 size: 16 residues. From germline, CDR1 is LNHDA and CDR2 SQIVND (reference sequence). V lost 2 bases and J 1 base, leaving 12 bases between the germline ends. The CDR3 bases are TGTGCCAGTAGTATATCCAGGGGAAGGAGCAATCAGCCCCAGCATTTT. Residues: CASSISRGRSNQPQHF.

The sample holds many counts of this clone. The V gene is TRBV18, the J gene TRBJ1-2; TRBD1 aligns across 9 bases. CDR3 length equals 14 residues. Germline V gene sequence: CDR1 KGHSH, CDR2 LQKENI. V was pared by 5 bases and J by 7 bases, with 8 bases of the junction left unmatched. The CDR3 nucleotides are TGTGCCAGCTCATACGACAGGGGGGTCGTTGGCTACACCTTC. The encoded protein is CASSYDRGVVGYTF.